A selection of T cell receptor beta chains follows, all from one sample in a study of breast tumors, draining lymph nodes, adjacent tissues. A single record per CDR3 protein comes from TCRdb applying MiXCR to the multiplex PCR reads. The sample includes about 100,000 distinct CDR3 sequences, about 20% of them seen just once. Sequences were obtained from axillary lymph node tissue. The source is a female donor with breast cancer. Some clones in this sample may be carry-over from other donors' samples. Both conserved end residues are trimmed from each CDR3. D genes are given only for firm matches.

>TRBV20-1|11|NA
SAPPGRDQPQH
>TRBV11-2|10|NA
ASSLDRTEAF
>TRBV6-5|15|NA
ASSYSRVPGMNTEAF
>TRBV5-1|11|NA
ASSPGPQETQY
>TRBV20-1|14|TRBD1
SAIGQGGGINEKLF
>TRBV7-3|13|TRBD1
ASSLIGQGASPLH
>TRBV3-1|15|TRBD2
ASSQGTGLAFQETQY
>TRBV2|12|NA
ASSEEVGYNTQY
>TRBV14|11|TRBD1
ASSPTGIHEQY
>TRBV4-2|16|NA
ASSQARLGSSGANVLT
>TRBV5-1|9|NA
ASSVQGIQY
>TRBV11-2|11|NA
ASSFTPRVEQY
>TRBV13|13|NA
ASSPLGRGGDTQY
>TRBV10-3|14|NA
ATLPVSTTSRYEQY
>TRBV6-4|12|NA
ASSAATGNNEQF
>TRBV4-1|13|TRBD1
ASSQDQGAPRGYT